These T cell receptor beta chains were read from a single sample in a study of T cells in Graves' hyperthyroidism and ophthalmopathy. One entry per CDR3 protein results from TCRdb running MiXCR on the multiplex PCR reads. The sample has more than 550,000 distinct CDR3 sequences, 45% seen once. What was sequenced was peripheral blood or thyroid tissue (not recorded which). Receptors originate from an adult man with Graves' disease, either hyperthyroidism or ophthalmopathy (not recorded which). The CDR3 runs from the conserved cysteine through the conserved F or W. A D gene is named only where the DNA matches it firmly. The listing skips clone size in some rows; elsewhere it reads once, few, many or a size class.

V: TRBV24-1; J: TRBJ1-6; D: TRBD1; size: many; DNA: TGTGCCACCAGTGATTTAAGTTCAGGGGGGAATTCACCCCTCCACTTT; CDR3: CATSDLSSGGNSPLHF
V: TRBV7-2; J: TRBJ1-6; D: .; size: many; DNA: TGTGCCAGCAGCTTAAGATGGGACGCCCCCCTCCACTTT; CDR3: CASSLRWDAPLHF
V: TRBV25-1; J: TRBJ1-2; D: .; size: .; DNA: TGTGCCAGCCCCGAAACTCCACCCTATGGCTACACCTTC; CDR3: CASPETPPYGYTF
V: TRBV29-1; J: TRBJ2-2; D: .; size: .; DNA: TGCAGCGTCGAAGGGGCAGGGACTTCCTTAATGAACACCGGGGAGCTGTTTTTT; CDR3: CSVEGAGTSLMNTGELFF
V: TRBV7-9; J: TRBJ1-6; D: TRBD1; size: .; DNA: TGTGCCAGCAGCAGTGAGACAGGGGTTGGAAGGCATTCACCCCTCCACTTT; CDR3: CASSSETGVGRHSPLHF
V: TRBV10-2; J: TRBJ2-7; D: TRBD2; size: .; DNA: TGCGCCAGCCAGTTGGTAGCGGGAGAGTACGAGCAGTACTTC; CDR3: CASQLVAGEYEQYF
V: TRBV29-1; J: TRBJ2-5; D: .; size: .; DNA: TGCAGCGTTGAATTTCTAAGGGTACCCCAAGAGACCCAGTACTTC; CDR3: CSVEFLRVPQETQYF
V: TRBV29-1; J: TRBJ2-2; D: .; size: .; DNA: TGCAGCGTCCGGATGGCGGTCGAGGGACCAACGAACACCGGGGAGCTGTTTTTT; CDR3: CSVRMAVEGPTNTGELFF
V: TRBV25-1; J: TRBJ1-3; D: .; size: few; DNA: TGTGCCAGCAGTGAATCCAAGTCAGGTTCCGGAAACACCATATATTTT; CDR3: CASSESKSGSGNTIYF
V: TRBV7-6; J: TRBJ1-2; D: .; size: .; DNA: TGTGCCAGCAGCTTAGAACCGCCCGACAGGCCGGGACCGAACTATGGCTACACCTTC; CDR3: CASSLEPPDRPGPNYGYTF
V: TRBV20-1; J: TRBJ1-5; D: .; size: .; DNA: TGCAGTGCTATACCGGGTGCAGGTGGACAGCCCCAGCATTTT; CDR3: CSAIPGAGGQPQHF
V: TRBV2; J: TRBJ2-7; D: .; size: .; DNA: TGTGCCAGCAGGCACAGGGGGGGAACCTACGAGCAGTGCTTC; CDR3: CASRHRGGTYEQCF
V: TRBV6-5; J: TRBJ1-1; D: .; size: .; DNA: TGTGCCAGCAGTGTTACCGCGGGCACTGAAGCTTTCTTT; CDR3: CASSVTAGTEAFF
V: TRBV15; J: TRBJ1-4; D: .; size: once; DNA: TGTGCCACCAGCAGAGGAGGGTCCCGAACTAATGAAAAACTGTTTTTT; CDR3: CATSRGGSRTNEKLFF
V: TRBV10-3; J: TRBJ2-2; D: .; size: .; DNA: TGTGCCATCAGTGACGAGACGAACACCGGGGAGCTGTTTTTT; CDR3: CAISDETNTGELFF
V: TRBV12-3/TRBV12-4; J: TRBJ2-7; D: TRBD2; size: .; DNA: TGTGCCAGCAGCGGGGGGGGTGGGGGGCAAGAGGAGCAGAACTTC; CDR3: CASSGGGGGQEEQNF
V: TRBV9; J: TRBJ1-5; D: .; size: .; DNA: TGTGCCAGCAGCGCATATGAGGGTGGCAATCAGCCCCAGCATTTT; CDR3: CASSAYEGGNQPQHF
V: TRBV2; J: TRBJ1-5; D: TRBD1; size: many; DNA: TGTGCCAGCAGTGTGTGGGACAGGGGCAATCAGCCCCAGCATTTT; CDR3: CASSVWDRGNQPQHF
V: TRBV29-1; J: TRBJ2-6; D: .; size: many; DNA: TGCAGCGCACTGACAGTTCTAAGCTCTGGGGCCAACGTCCTGACTTTC; CDR3: CSALTVLSSGANVLTF
V: TRBV12-3/TRBV12-4; J: TRBJ1-2; D: TRBD1; size: .; DNA: TGTGCCAGCAGCCCAGGGGGGACAGGGGGTAGTCGGTTTGGCTACACCTTC; CDR3: CASSPGGTGGSRFGYTF
V: TRBV24-1; J: TRBJ1-2; D: TRBD1; size: .; DNA: TGTGCCACCAGTGGCGACGACAGGGGGCCTTATGGCTACACCTTC; CDR3: CATSGDDRGPYGYTF
V: TRBV6-1; J: TRBJ2-5; D: .; size: few; DNA: TGTGCCAGCAGTTCCCCGACTACCTCAGAGACCCAGTACTTC; CDR3: CASSSPTTSETQYF
V: TRBV5-5; J: TRBJ1-5; D: .; size: .; DNA: TGTGCCAGCAGCGGGGACCCTTATAGCAATCAGCCCCAGCATTTT; CDR3: CASSGDPYSNQPQHF
V: TRBV25-1; J: TRBJ1-4; D: .; size: .; DNA: TGTGCCAGCAGTGAACGTCAGCGGTGGGGGAAACTGTTTTTT; CDR3: CASSERQRWGKLFF
V: TRBV12-3/TRBV12-4; J: TRBJ2-7; D: TRBD1; size: .; DNA: TGTGCCAGCAGTTTGGGACAGGGAGGAAACCCGGAGTACGAGCAGTACTTC; CDR3: CASSLGQGGNPEYEQYF
V: TRBV19; J: TRBJ1-1; D: TRBD1; size: .; DNA: TGTGCCAGTAGCCCCCAGGGGGCAATCCCGAACACTGAAGCTTTCTTT; CDR3: CASSPQGAIPNTEAFF
V: TRBV13; J: TRBJ2-6; D: .; size: few; DNA: TGTGCCAGCAGCTTAGATATGGGAATAACTGGGGCCAACGTCCTGACTTTC; CDR3: CASSLDMGITGANVLTF
V: TRBV7-8; J: TRBJ1-3; D: .; size: .; DNA: TGTGCAACCGAGCGGGGGGGAAACACCATATATTTT; CDR3: CATERGGNTIYF
V: TRBV2; J: TRBJ1-4; D: .; size: .; DNA: TGTGCCAGCAGTGAAACACTGACAGGCGTTAATGAAAAACTGTTTTTT; CDR3: CASSETLTGVNEKLFF
V: TRBV20-1; J: TRBJ1-1; D: .; size: .; DNA: TGCAGTGGGAGGGGGGACGGGTACACTGAAGCTTTCTTT; CDR3: CSGRGDGYTEAFF
V: TRBV20-1; J: TRBJ1-6; D: .; size: many; DNA: TGCAGTGCTAGACCGGACGGGTCAACGCCCCTCCACTTT; CDR3: CSARPDGSTPLHF
V: TRBV7-2; J: TRBJ1-4; D: .; size: .; DNA: TGCGCCAGCAGCCAAGATCGACTGGGTAATGAAAAACTGTTTTTT; CDR3: CASSQDRLGNEKLFF
V: TRBV7-6; J: TRBJ2-7; D: .; size: once; DNA: TGTGCCAGCAGTTCCAGCGCGGGAGAGCAGTACTTC; CDR3: CASSSSAGEQYF
V: TRBV2; J: TRBJ2-3; D: .; size: .; DNA: TGTGCCAGCAGGGCCAGCACAGATACGCAGTATTTT; CDR3: CASRASTDTQYF
V: TRBV6-6; J: TRBJ2-7; D: TRBD1; size: .; DNA: TGTGCCAGCAGTTACCGGGGACAGCTCTACGAGCAGTACTTC; CDR3: CASSYRGQLYEQYF
V: TRBV7-9; J: TRBJ1-2; D: .; size: .; DNA: TGTGCCAGCAGCGGGGGAACTGGCTACACCTTC; CDR3: CASSGGTGYTF
V: TRBV10-3; J: TRBJ1-1; D: .; size: few; DNA: TGTGCCATCAGTGAGTCATTTTTTAGGGAGCCTCACACTGAAGCTTTCTTT; CDR3: CAISESFFREPHTEAFF
V: TRBV25-1; J: TRBJ2-5; D: TRBD2; size: many; DNA: TGTGCCAGCTCCTCTTCACTAGCGGGAAACTACCAAGAGACCCAGTACTTC; CDR3: CASSSSLAGNYQETQYF
V: TRBV20-1; J: TRBJ1-1; D: .; size: few; DNA: TGCAGTGCCAGACAGGAGTTGGGAACTGAAGCTTTCTTT; CDR3: CSARQELGTEAFF
V: TRBV12-3/TRBV12-4; J: TRBJ1-3; D: .; size: .; DNA: TGTGCCAGCAGTTTTACGGACGGTTACTCTGGAAACACCATATATTTT; CDR3: CASSFTDGYSGNTIYF
V: TRBV24-1; J: TRBJ1-5; D: .; size: .; DNA: TGTGCCACCAGTGACCCAACAGCGGTAACGGATCCCTACGAGCATTTT; CDR3: CATSDPTAVTDPYEHF
V: TRBV27; J: TRBJ1-6; D: TRBD1; size: few; DNA: TGTGCCAGCAGTACCCTGACAGGGAAGGGATCACCCCTCCACTTT; CDR3: CASSTLTGKGSPLHF
V: TRBV24-1; J: TRBJ1-2; D: .; size: .; DNA: TGTGCCACCAGTTTTGGGGGGAACTATGGCTACACCTTC; CDR3: CATSFGGNYGYTF
V: TRBV7-9; J: TRBJ2-7; D: .; size: .; DNA: .; CDR3: CASSFYICSARDLGRAYEQYF
V: TRBV10-3; J: TRBJ2-5; D: .; size: many; DNA: TGTGCCATCAGAGAGGACATCCTCATAAAAGAGACCCAGTACTTC; CDR3: CAIREDILIKETQYF
V: TRBV7-3; J: TRBJ1-2; D: TRBD1; size: once; DNA: TGTGCCAGCAGCTTAGAGCGGCAGGGGGCGTATGGCTACACCTTC; CDR3: CASSLERQGAYGYTF
V: TRBV2; J: TRBJ2-7; D: TRBD1; size: many; DNA: TGTGCCAGCAGTGTCTCCGGGACAGGGGCCTACGAGCAGTACTTC; CDR3: CASSVSGTGAYEQYF
V: TRBV20-1; J: TRBJ1-2; D: TRBD1; size: .; DNA: TGCAGTGCTAGAGACCCATTACAGGGGAACTATGGCTACACCTTC; CDR3: CSARDPLQGNYGYTF
V: TRBV10-3; J: TRBJ2-5; D: .; size: .; DNA: TGTGCCAGCAGTGCAAGGGAGGACTGGGAGACCCAGTACTTC; CDR3: CASSAREDWETQYF
V: TRBV29-1; J: TRBJ1-3; D: .; size: .; DNA: TGCAGCGTGATAGGCGCATCAGGAAACACCATATATTTT; CDR3: CSVIGASGNTIYF
V: TRBV19; J: TRBJ1-1; D: .; size: many; DNA: TGTGCCAGTACCCGGTCGGGCACTGAAGCTTTCTTT; CDR3: CASTRSGTEAFF
V: TRBV19; J: TRBJ1-2; D: .; size: few; DNA: TGTGCCAGTAGCTTCCCCGGGACGGACTATGGCTACACCTTC; CDR3: CASSFPGTDYGYTF
V: TRBV11-2; J: TRBJ1-2; D: .; size: few; DNA: TGTGCCAGCAGCCTAGGGGCTTCCCTCGGCTACACCTTC; CDR3: CASSLGASLGYTF